Presented here are 25 T cell receptor beta chains from one specimen sequenced in a study of beta chain features in type 1 diabetes. General study points: Patients with Type 1 diabetes showed moderately but significantly shorter TCRB CDR3s in all four CD4+ subsets.

These TCRs' antigens remain unknown. All of the isolated RNA was reverse transcribed, so expressed TCRB transcripts were sequenced. Profiled with immunoSEQ multiplex PCR; TCRdb holds only in-frame clones, not every one. Among roughly 100,000 clones, under 30% were seen once, and the ten largest hold under 0.55%. Sequenced material: central memory CD4+ T cells from blood. These receptors came from a woman aged 18-29 years with type 1 diabetes.

This clone was found a few times. V is TRBV27 and J is TRBJ2-7; TRBD1 might be the D (6 bases). CDR1 and CDR2 (germline): MNHEY, SMNVEV (reference sequence). The V end was cut by 6 bases, the J end by 2 bases, with 14 bases between. This CDR3 is 14 amino acids long. The CDR3 reads CASSLQGSAYEQYF. CDR3 in DNA: TGTGCCAGCAGCTTGCAGGGGAGTGCCTACGAGCAGTACTTC.

There are a few counts of this clone. The CDR3 sequence: CASSTGTVFSGANVLTF. The CDR3 DNA sequence: TGTGCCAGTAGTACAGGGACTGTATTCTCTGGGGCCAACGTCCTGACTTTC. The chain carries TRBV19 and TRBJ2-6; D is perhaps TRBD2 (6 bases). CDR1 is LNHDA and CDR2 is SQIVND in the germline V gene (reference sequence). The ends were cut back, 4 bases at V and 0 bases at J, with 13 bases in the middle. The CDR3 sequence is 17 residues long.

This clone turned up a few times. This chain links TRBV6-5 with TRBJ1-2; possibly TRBD1 for D (6 bases). Germline-derived CDR1 and CDR2 are MNHEY and SVGAGI. Trimming pared 4 bases from V and 4 bases from J, leaving 16 bases between. The CDR3 consists of 15 residues. DNA for the CDR3: TGTGCCAGCAGTTCTCCACGGACAGACATCTATGGCTACACCTTC. It codes for CASSSPRTDIYGYTF.

This clone was recorded at least ten times. The CDR3 reads CASSQGLVGANVLTF. DNA of the CDR3: TGTGCCAGCAGCCAGGGGTTGGTTGGGGCCAACGTCCTGACTTTC. The chain joins TRBV6-5 to TRBJ2-6; possible D gene TRBD1, 6 bases. Germline V gives CDR1 MNHEY, CDR2 SVGAGI. The CDR3 is made up of 15 amino acids. V lost 6 bases to trimming and J lost 3 bases, with 12 bases between them.

The gene calls are TRBV5-4 and TRBJ1-2; no definite D call. V was pared by 4 bases and J by 4 bases, with 11 bases between. The CDR3 has 13 residues. CDR1 is SGHNT, CDR2 YYREEE, per germline (reference sequence). CDR3 residues: CASSPMLGYGYTF. The CDR3 nucleotides are TGTGCCAGCAGCCCGATGCTCGGCTATGGCTACACCTTC. Drawing the rest from reference TRBV5-4 and TRBJ1-2, the complete variable domain is ETGVTQSPTHLIKTRGQQVTLRCSSQSGHNTVSWYQQALGQGPQFIFQYYREEENGRGNFPPRFSGLQFPNYSSELNVNALELDDSALYLCASSPMLGYGYTFGSGTRLTVV.

This clone was detected a few times. The chain has TRBV29-1 and TRBJ2-3, with TRBD1 matching over 7 bases. Germline V gives CDR1 SQVTM, CDR2 ANQGSEA. The CDR3 sequence is 13 residues long. The V and J ends lost 7 bases and 2 bases, in that order; junction bases with no gene match: 6. The CDR3 reads CSAGTVITDTQYF. CDR3 bases: TGCAGCGCCGGGACAGTTATCACAGATACGCAGTATTTT.

The V call is TRBV15, the J call TRBJ2-2; unclear D gene. The germline V gene encodes CDR1 LNHNV and CDR2 YYDKDF (reference sequence). The V gene lost 2 bases and the J gene lost 3 bases, with 7 bases spanning the gap. CDR3 length equals 14 residues. The chain's CDR3 is CATSRSSDTGELFF. For the CDR3, the DNA is TGTGCCACCAGCAGATCTTCTGACACCGGGGAGCTGTTTTTT.

There are a few counts of this clone. The gene calls are TRBV7-2 and TRBJ2-3; TRBD2 matches 9 bases. The junction had 7 bases not matched to a gene; V was cut back by 0 bases and J by 0 bases. CDR3 length: 18 amino acids. The V gene's germline CDR1 is SGHTA and CDR2 FQGNSA. CDR3 bases: TGTGCCAGCAGCTTAGCGCCCCTAGCGGGACTCAGCACAGATACGCAGTATTTT. Amino acids: CASSLAPLAGLSTDTQYF.

The chain has TRBV7-2 and TRBJ1-1; TRBD1 matches 7 bases. The trim removed 5 bases at V and 11 bases at J, leaving 11 bases unmatched. Germline CDR1 and CDR2: SGHTA and FQGNSA. This CDR3 has 13 residues. The DNA for the CDR3 is TGTGCCAGCAGCCCCCTGGGTAGGGGGCAGGCTTTCTTT. As protein: CASSPLGRGQAFF.

This clone was observed a few times. This chain connects TRBV18 to TRBJ2-7; 13 bases fit TRBD2. CDR1 is KGHSH and CDR2 is LQKENI in the germline V gene. The CDR3 contains 15 residues. The V segment lost 5 bases and the J segment 2 bases; nucleotides outside the gene matches: 3. The CDR3 bases are TGTGCCAGCTCAGGGACTAGCGGGAAACCCTACGAGCAGTACGTC. Translating gives CASSGTSGKPYEQYV.

As to this clone: The sample has other DNA sequences that encode this CDR3 too. The chain combines TRBV18 with TRBJ1-1; TRBD1 aligns across 7 bases. Germline assignment: CDR1 KGHSH and CDR2 LQKENI. Losses at the gene ends were 2 bases for V and 6 bases for J; bases not matched to a gene: 0. This CDR3 is 12 amino acids long. CDR3 protein: CASSPDRAEAFF. For the CDR3, the DNA is TGTGCCAGCTCACCAGACAGGGCTGAAGCTTTCTTT. The whole variable domain, remainder taken from reference TRBV18 and TRBJ1-1, is NAGVMQNPRHLVRRRGQEARLRCSPMKGHSHVYWYRQLPEEGLKFMVYLQKENIIDESGMPKERFSAEFPKEGPSILRIQQVVRGDSAAYFCASSPDRAEAFFGQGTRLTVV.

This clone was counted only a few times. V and J are TRBV9 and TRBJ1-1, with 9 nucleotides matching TRBD1. V lost 4 bases to trimming and J lost 5 bases; unmatched junction nucleotides: 9. The germline V gene has CDR1 SGDLS and CDR2 YYNGEE. The length of the CDR3 is 15 residues. This CDR3 reads CASSPRGQGGTEAFF. The CDR3 DNA sequence: TGTGCCAGCAGCCCCCGGGGACAGGGAGGTACTGAAGCTTTCTTT.

The gene calls are TRBV27 and TRBJ2-1; 7 nucleotides agree with TRBD2. The ends lost 4 bases at V and 0 bases at J; junction bases unmatched: 0. This CDR3 contains 14 residues. The germline gives CDR1 MNHEY, CDR2 SMNVEV (reference sequence). CDR3 sequence reads: CASSSSGSYNEQFF. The CDR3 DNA reads TGTGCCAGCAGTTCTAGCGGCTCCTACAATGAGCAGTTCTTC.

The rearrangement links TRBV28 to TRBJ2-2; tentative D call: TRBD2 (7 bases). Trimming removed 5 bases from V and 8 bases from J, with 15 bases in between. This CDR3 has 14 residues. CDR1 and CDR2 from the germline V gene are MDHEN and SYDVKM. The CDR3 here is CASSPGGIRGELFF. The CDR3 DNA sequence: TGTGCCAGCAGTCCGGGGGGCATCCGGGGGGAGCTGTTTTTT.

This clone was observed a handful of times. V usage is TRBV2 and J usage is TRBJ1-3; D remains unclear. CDR3 size: 16 residues. The V gene's germline CDR1 is SNHLY and CDR2 FYNNEI. The ends were cut back, 0 bases at V and 0 bases at J, with 9 bases in the middle. The CDR3, as DNA: TGTGCCAGCAGTGAAGCTCCCCCCTACTCTGGAAACACCATATATTTT. The encoded protein is CASSEAPPYSGNTIYF.

In its sample, this clone was seen a few times. The genes are TRBV5-4 and TRBJ2-1; 10 positions agree with TRBD2. Germline values: CDR1 SGHNT, CDR2 YYREEE (reference sequence). The J segment lost 3 bases and the V segment lost 3 bases, leaving 3 bases of the junction unmatched. This CDR3 has 15 amino acids. As DNA, the CDR3 is TGTGCCAGCAGCTCCGGACTAGCGGACTACAATGAGCAGTTCTTC. Protein product: CASSSGLADYNEQFF. Full variable domain (outside the CDR3, taken from reference TRBV5-4 and TRBJ2-1): ETGVTQSPTHLIKTRGQQVTLRCSSQSGHNTVSWYQQALGQGPQFIFQYYREEENGRGNFPPRFSGLQFPNYSSELNVNALELDDSALYLCASSSGLADYNEQFFGPGTRLTVL.

The rearrangement links TRBV7-8 to TRBJ2-1; 9 positions match TRBD1. V dropped 1 base and J dropped 10; count of bases not matched to a gene: 11. CDR1 SGHVS and CDR2 FQNEAQ come from the germline V gene. This CDR3 has 16 residues. The DNA for the CDR3 is TGTGCCAGCAGCTTAGACAGGGGGCTTAGGGGGGAAGAGCAGTTCTTC. The encoded protein is CASSLDRGLRGEEQFF.

The CDR3 DNA follows: TGCAGCGTTCGAGACAACCGGGACAGGGAGACCGAAAAACTGTTTTTT. As protein: CSVRDNRDRETEKLFF. The J gene is TRBJ1-4, the V gene TRBV29-1; 9 bases line up with TRBD1. Trimming cost V 5 bases and J 8 bases; bases outside gene matches: 15. The CDR3 runs 16 residues. Germline CDR1 and CDR2: SQVTM and ANQGSEA.

The rearrangement joins TRBV7-2 to TRBJ2-3, with TRBD2 matching 7 bases. V trimming: 7 bases; J trimming: 7 bases; junction bases outside the gene matches: 11. CDR3 length: 14 amino acids. From germline, CDR1 is SGHTA and CDR2 FQGNSA. The CDR3: CASTQAGRRNTQYF. Here the CDR3 DNA reads TGTGCCAGCACCCAAGCGGGGCGCCGAAATACGCAGTATTTT. Using reference TRBV7-2 and TRBJ2-3 for the parts outside the CDR3, the full variable domain is GAGVSQSPSNKVTEKGKDVELRCDPISGHTALYWYRQSLGQGLEFLIYFQGNSAPDKSGLPSDRFSAERTGGSVSTLTIQRTQQEDSAVYLCASTQAGRRNTQYFGPGTRLTVL.

This clone occurred a few times. V is TRBV7-2 and J is TRBJ2-5; 7 nucleotides align to TRBD1. In germline, CDR1 is SGHTA, CDR2 FQGNSA. The CDR3 has 14 residues. J was trimmed by 3 bases and V by 4 bases; bases with no gene match: 5. CDR3 DNA: TGTGCCAGCAGCTCGAGACAGGGAGAAGAGACCCAGTACTTC. It specifies CASSSRQGEETQYF. Supplemented by reference TRBV7-2 and TRBJ2-5, the full variable domain reads GAGVSQSPSNKVTEKGKDVELRCDPISGHTALYWYRQSLGQGLEFLIYFQGNSAPDKSGLPSDRFSAERTGGSVSTLTIQRTQQEDSAVYLCASSSRQGEETQYFGPGTRLLVL.

The chain's CDR3 is CASSYTSGGDQPQHF. The DNA for the CDR3 is TGTGCCAGCAGTTATACCTCCGGGGGGGACCAGCCCCAGCATTTT. The chain carries TRBV6-5 and TRBJ1-5; TRBD1 might be the D (5 bases). Per the germline V gene, CDR1 is MNHEY and CDR2 is SVGAGI. CDR3 length equals 15 residues. The V end was cut by 3 bases, the J end by 7 bases, with 16 bases between.

The CDR3 nucleotides read TGCGCCAGCAGCGATGGGGGACTAGCGGGAGGGACCCAGTACTTC. This encodes CASSDGGLAGGTQYF. The chain combines TRBV5-1 with TRBJ2-5; 15 nucleotides line up with TRBD2. Unmatched junction bases numbered 5, after V lost 4 bases and J lost 7 bases. Germline loops: CDR1 SGHRS, CDR2 YFSETQ. The CDR3 has 15 residues.

This clone was detected only a few times. V and J are TRBV28 and TRBJ2-2, with TRBD1 matching 8 bases. V shed 5 bases and J 2 bases; nucleotides not matched to a gene: 7. There are 16 residues in the CDR3. CDR1 and CDR2 (germline): MDHEN, SYDVKM. Here the CDR3 reads CASSPQGAANTGELFF. The CDR3, as DNA: TGTGCCAGCAGTCCCCAGGGGGCCGCCAACACCGGGGAGCTGTTTTTT.

The chain links TRBV5-1 to TRBJ1-2, with D perhaps matching TRBD1 (6 bases). The length of the CDR3 is 14 residues. V lost 4 bases to trimming and J lost 1 base, with 11 bases between them. Germline assignment: CDR1 SGHRS and CDR2 YFSETQ. The CDR3, as DNA: TGCGCCAGCAGCCCAACACAGGGTAACTATGGCTACACCTTC. This encodes CASSPTQGNYGYTF.

The chain carries TRBV4-3 and TRBJ1-1; D gene ambiguous. The germline V gene encodes CDR1 LGHNA and CDR2 YSLEER. V was trimmed by 4 bases and J by 1 base, leaving 7 bases between them. The CDR3 totals 13 residues. The CDR3 nucleotides are TGCGCCAGCAGCCGGGGAGAGAACACTGAAGCTTTCTTT. Its translation is CASSRGENTEAFF.